The T cell receptor (beta chain) under discussion was sequenced for a study of cytomegalovirus exposure and HLA in healthy donors (dated by TCRdb to 2016 to 2017). About the full investigation: An earlier analysis of some 620 of the donors reported 276 Gb of sequence data and 90 million to 120 million unique TCR beta sequences obtained from about 179 million T cells. Donor age, sex, ethnicity and CMV serostatus were collected together with the repertoire data. Rather than drawing on any new phenotypic data, the later analysis identified candidate immune exposures from TCR beta sequences and the way those sequences occurred across donors. Among under 450 genotyped donors of the cohort, an average of 235,054 unique TCR beta nucleotide sequences were sequenced per donor, about a sixth of them non-productive. The study aimed to test whether cataloging public T cell receptors could reveal signatures of past pathogen exposure. An earlier analysis of some 600 of the donors applied high-throughput TCR beta sequencing to assess whether each TCR beta V gene segment acted as functional or pseudogenic. A later analysis re-examined previously published TCR beta repertoires from 500 to 700 donors and added high-resolution HLA genotyping to investigate patterns of TCR occurrence. Of the roughly 410 genotyped donors, roughly 80% were placed in the genetic ancestry cluster associated with self-reported Caucasian donors. Several DR-DQ haplotypes were treated as single units for association and clustering because of strong linkage in the cohort. To predict cytomegalovirus infection status, the study brought together high-throughput TCR immunosequencing, statistical association of individual TCRs with disease status, and machine learning. In a later genetic analysis, genome-wide SNP genotypes for 398 of the 666 donors were used, and that subset was treated as a discovery cohort. HLA typing included class I and class II loci at four-digit resolution. An early release that covered more than 550 HLA-typed donors contained approximately 300 gigabases of sequencing data and about 84 million unique TCR sequences. The number of donors typed differed by locus, with about 620-630 for A, B, C, DRB1 and DQB1, 522 for DQA1, approximately 570 for DPA1, and roughly 450 for DPB1. Every repertoire in the discovery cohort had been generated on one and the same sequencing platform. In addition to the first cohort of several hundred subjects, a separate validation cohort of approximately 110 different subjects was used. The study used immunosequencing to profile the T cell repertoires of around 600 subjects and linked those repertoires to cytomegalovirus serostatus.

Note on this clone: The antigen this receptor binds is unknown. Within one base of it there is no much larger clone, and no base qualities were kept.

V is pared back by 4 bases and J by 7 bases, with 9 bases lying between the germline termini. The germline V gene encodes CDR1 SGHDT and CDR2 YYEEEE. The CDR3 contains 12 residues, cysteine and phenylalanine counted. The entry retains the CDR3 DNA only, 36 bases that are in frame from base 1. What the work shows at the level of the full study, not this receptor alone: In a later analysis, several top co-occurrence clusters were reported to appear linked to parvovirus B19, influenza, CMV and Epstein-Barr virus. In a later analysis, HLA-associated TCR beta chains were found to be more clonally expanded and to have lower generation probabilities than equally common non-associated chains. In the study, around 150 TCR beta chains were listed as associated with cytomegalovirus. A later genetic analysis reported fewer N-insertions in productive TCRs among donors in an Asian-associated ancestry cluster than the roughly 720-donor mean. Linkage disequilibrium might explain the correlated functional status among segregating V segments, but an unknown experimental factor could not be excluded. A later genetic analysis associated a missense DCLRE1C variant with V-gene and J-gene trimming of TCR beta chains, and an independent cohort replicated the association. The 87-base-pair reads could not distinguish some IMGT-functional V segments, including TRBV6-2 and TRBV6-3, so those segments were excluded. A group of highly shared sequence variants was considered likely to be a technical artifact of the sequencing pipeline. Presence/absence analyses assumed roughly uniform sequencing depth across donors, an assumption that may not hold. In this cohort, only TCR beta chains were sequenced, and detectable features were limited by the absence of alpha or paired-chain data. A few of the identified cytomegalovirus-associated TCR beta chains were confirmed in vitro to be specific for cytomegalovirus antigens. Across donors, most TCR sequences were observed very rarely, whereas some public TCRs were present in many individuals. At a false discovery rate of 0.05, a later analysis linked under 20,000 TCR beta sequences to specific HLA alleles. HLA typing was unavailable for some donors at each locus, so association tests used only the typed subset. The authors suggested that the approach could potentially be extended to other disease states and immunological phenotypes. In a later analysis, most CMV-associated TCR beta chains were found to appear HLA-restricted, with HLA associations seemingly driven largely by CMV exposure. For the cohort, immune exposure information was limited to CMV serostatus. A further reported finding was that TCR beta sequences accurately predicted the HLA-A and HLA-B alleles for most subjects in the first cohort. Strong co-occurrence of HLA alleles, especially DR and DQ, made assigning TCR associations to individual alleles difficult. In an earlier analysis of 500 to 650 of the donors, most TCR beta V segments appeared in productive rearrangements about 87% or about 30% of the time, broadly matching IMGT annotations. Cytomegalovirus status was reported to be diagnosed by the classifier with high specificity and sensitivity in both the original and validation cohorts. A later analysis found that TCR association rates varied across HLA loci, with DRB1 alleles showing the most associated TCRs and HLA-C alleles the fewest. The earlier analysis of nearly 600 of the donors excluded about 16 rarely observed V segments, including chromosome 9 orphons, because counts were too low.

In total, just over 650 healthy bone marrow donors made up the cohort. All cohort members were sampled while nominally healthy, although unrecorded immune exposures were likely present. The donor was CMV seronegative and belonged to the group of around 350 seronegative cohort members. Every donor gave a peripheral blood sample, and the peripheral blood mononuclear cells from that sample were used for TCR beta sequencing. The Qiagen DNeasy Blood Extraction Kit was used to extract genomic DNA from the blood cell samples. Library preparation used the immunoSEQ multiplex PCR assay. For the multiplex PCR, a mixture combining 60 forward primers for TCR Vbeta segments and 13 reverse primers for TCR Jbeta segments was used. Amplification of the CDR3 region of rearranged TCR beta genes was performed with a multiplex PCR assay on genomic DNA. Amplified TCR beta libraries were sequenced as 87-base-pair reads on the Illumina HiSeq System. The paper's data handling went like this. Across the 600 to 700 repertoires, a later analysis counted 75 million to 90 million unique TCR beta chains, 9.5 million to 12 million of which were shared by at least two donors. To remove PCR and sequencing errors, raw reads were error-corrected and collapsed into unique sequences using a nearest-neighbor algorithm that merged closely related sequences. Alignment of CDR3 sequences to IMGT reference sequences was used to assign V, D and J gene segments. Each retained sequence needed at least a six-nucleotide match to both a V gene segment and a J gene segment. Rearrangements were called productive when the CDR3 lacked stop codons and stayed in frame with V and J; all others were non-productive. CDR3 was defined by IMGT convention, running from the second conserved V-encoded cysteine to the conserved J-encoded phenylalanine. Sequences without an unambiguous match to a single V gene segment were excluded from the earlier analysis of several hundred of the donors. In an earlier analysis of about 590 of the donors, a V segment was called functional when productive rearrangements were above 56.7%, and segregating when the standard deviation between donors exceeded 5%. A statistical classification framework was developed to diagnose cytomegalovirus status using the catalog of TCR beta chain sequences. V and J gene assignment, in a later analysis, came from comparing TCR nucleotide sequences with IMGT/GENE-DB human TR gene sequences. In a later analysis, CDR3 sequences and most-parsimonious VDJ recombination scenarios were assigned using the TCRdist pipeline. In a later analysis, every TCR beta chain was defined by the combination of its CDR3 amino acid sequence and its V-gene family, and reads without a unique V-gene family were dropped. In a later analysis, 550 to 650 highly shared, low-generation-probability nucleotide sequences were removed to address suspected cross-contamination and a sequencing artifact. A later analysis calculated a clonal expansion index for each public chain from normalized within-repertoire ranks of inferred template counts. In a later analysis, generation probabilities were computed using a VDJ recombination model fitted to out-of-frame rearrangements, and the results were checked against IGoR. In a later analysis, TCR-TCR, TCR-HLA and TCR-CMV co-occurrence was scored with hypergeometric tests, and a repertoire-size bias correction was applied to TCR pairs. False discovery rates were estimated in a later analysis by permuting HLA or CMV assignments 20 times. In a later analysis, co-occurring TCRs were grouped using DBSCAN, and TCRdist sequence similarity was added for clustering within HLA-allele-positive subsets. Repertoires with fewer than 30,000 or more than 120,000 public chains, plus five repertoires with anomalous nucleotide sharing, were excluded from co-occurrence clustering. Drawn from immuneACCESS, this table holds only the in-frame rearrangements with V and J called that TCRdb kept. Clones are partly lost; checked studies trace under half to an unresolved V gene and leave the rest unexplained. The V and J calls and clone size were taken over from that table, and D and trimming were inferred from the DNA. Within this sample are 150,000 to 200,000 clones, with around four fifths of them counted one time only. The top ten clones comprise around 1.3% of the sample.

The rearrangement combines TRBV5-6 with TRBJ2-1, with TRBD2 tentatively as D gene (5 bases match). What was sequenced was PBMCs. This TCR was recovered from a woman aged 45-65 years in good health and CMV-seronegative. This receptor has the CDR3 CASSRGRNEQFF. DNA sequence: TGTGCCAGCAGCCGGGGTAGGAATGAGCAGTTCTTC.